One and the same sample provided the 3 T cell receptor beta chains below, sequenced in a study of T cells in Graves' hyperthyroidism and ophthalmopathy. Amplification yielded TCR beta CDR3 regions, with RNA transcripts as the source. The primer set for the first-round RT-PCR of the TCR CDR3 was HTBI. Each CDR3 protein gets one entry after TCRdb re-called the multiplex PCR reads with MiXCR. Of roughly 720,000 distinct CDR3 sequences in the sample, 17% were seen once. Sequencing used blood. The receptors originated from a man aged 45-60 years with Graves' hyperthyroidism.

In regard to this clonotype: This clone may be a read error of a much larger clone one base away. The CDR3 nucleotides are TGCGCCAGCAGCCCGGGACAGGTAATGAGCACTGAAGCTTTCTTT. It encodes CASSPGQVMSTEAFF. The chain employs TRBV5-1 and TRBJ1-1; 8 bases map to TRBD1. The CDR3 sequence is 15 residues long. Germline V gene data show CDR1 as SGHRS and CDR2 as YFSETQ. Trimming took 4 bases from V and 4 from J; bases not matched to a gene: 9.

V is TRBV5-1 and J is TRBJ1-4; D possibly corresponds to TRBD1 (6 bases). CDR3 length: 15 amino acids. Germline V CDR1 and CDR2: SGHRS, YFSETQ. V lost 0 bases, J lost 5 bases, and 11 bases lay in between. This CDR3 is CASSLEGVVNEKLFF. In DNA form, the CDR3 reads TGCGCCAGCAGCTTGGAGGGGGTAGTGAATGAAAAACTGTTTTTT. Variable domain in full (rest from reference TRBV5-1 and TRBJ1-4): KAGVTQTPRYLIKTRGQQVTLSCSPISGHRSVSWYQQTPGQGLQFLFEYFSETQRNKGNFPGRFSGRQFSNSRSEMNVSTLELGDSALYLCASSLEGVVNEKLFFGSGTQLSVL.

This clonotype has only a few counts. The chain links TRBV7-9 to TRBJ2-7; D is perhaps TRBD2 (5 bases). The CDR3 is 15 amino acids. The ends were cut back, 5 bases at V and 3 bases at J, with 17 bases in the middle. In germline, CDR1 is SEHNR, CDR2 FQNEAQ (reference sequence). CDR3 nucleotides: TGTGCCAGCAGCCCCTATTCGGGAAGCTACTACGAGCAGTACTTC. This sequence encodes CASSPYSGSYYEQYF.